The entry below gives a single T cell receptor beta chain sequence along with its context. Sequencing was performed with immunoSEQ multiplex PCR; in TCRdb, only in-frame clones are kept and a portion is missing. This table has about 130,000 clones, approximately 80% appearing once. The source of the sample is a study of blood T cell repertoires in COVID-19. Germline V CDR1 and CDR2: ENHRY, SYGVKD. V was trimmed by 2 bases and J by 6 bases, leaving 10 bases between them. This CDR3 region has 13 residues. Which cohort a participant joined came from the clinical history participants gave. V usage is TRBV10-3 and J usage is TRBJ1-2, with D maybe TRBD1 (5 bases). The sequence was collected from a man aged 50 or older who had recovered from COVID-19. The sample consisted of PBMCs or T cells enriched from blood (not recorded which). The CDR3: CAISEVGQDGYTF. In DNA, the CDR3 is TGTGCCATCAGTGAGGTGGGGCAGGATGGCTACACCTTC.